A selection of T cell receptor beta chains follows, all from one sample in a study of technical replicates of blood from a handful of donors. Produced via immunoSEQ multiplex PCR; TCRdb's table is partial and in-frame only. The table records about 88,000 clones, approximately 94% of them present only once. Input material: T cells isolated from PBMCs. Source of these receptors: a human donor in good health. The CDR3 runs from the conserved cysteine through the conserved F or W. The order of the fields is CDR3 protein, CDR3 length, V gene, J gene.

CASSFTGAGWDTQYF	15	TRBV7-8	TRBJ2-3
CASSQGRAVTNTGELFF	17	TRBV4-1	TRBJ2-2
CASSTVTSGGALLDTQYF	18	TRBV10-1	TRBJ2-3
CASSHGDRVEQYF	13	TRBV11-3	TRBJ2-7
CASKPYHSYNEQFF	14	TRBV27	TRBJ2-1
CASSDSGGNYEQYF	14	TRBV6-6	TRBJ2-7
CASSEGASGRTKNTEAFF	18	TRBV6-1	TRBJ1-1
CASSRRLAGGLNEQFF	16	TRBV14	TRBJ2-1
CASRDLDRALNTYTF	15	TRBV5-1	TRBJ1-2
CASSLQSGWEQYF	13	TRBV27	TRBJ2-7
CASSRDTGTGNNEQFF	16	TRBV18	TRBJ2-1
CASSLSGAFNSGNTIYF	17	TRBV5-1	TRBJ1-3
CASSQGASYEQYF	13	TRBV4-1	TRBJ2-7
CASSSQENTEAFF	13	TRBV7-9	TRBJ1-1
CASSYGPSSEQYF	13	TRBV6-5	TRBJ2-7
CASSYDRGTYQPQHF	15	TRBV19	TRBJ1-5
CASSQVRSAQYF	12	TRBV11-3	TRBJ2-3
CASSEALAGDFYEQYF	16	TRBV6-1	TRBJ2-7
CASSLALASYGYTF	14	TRBV5-1	TRBJ1-2